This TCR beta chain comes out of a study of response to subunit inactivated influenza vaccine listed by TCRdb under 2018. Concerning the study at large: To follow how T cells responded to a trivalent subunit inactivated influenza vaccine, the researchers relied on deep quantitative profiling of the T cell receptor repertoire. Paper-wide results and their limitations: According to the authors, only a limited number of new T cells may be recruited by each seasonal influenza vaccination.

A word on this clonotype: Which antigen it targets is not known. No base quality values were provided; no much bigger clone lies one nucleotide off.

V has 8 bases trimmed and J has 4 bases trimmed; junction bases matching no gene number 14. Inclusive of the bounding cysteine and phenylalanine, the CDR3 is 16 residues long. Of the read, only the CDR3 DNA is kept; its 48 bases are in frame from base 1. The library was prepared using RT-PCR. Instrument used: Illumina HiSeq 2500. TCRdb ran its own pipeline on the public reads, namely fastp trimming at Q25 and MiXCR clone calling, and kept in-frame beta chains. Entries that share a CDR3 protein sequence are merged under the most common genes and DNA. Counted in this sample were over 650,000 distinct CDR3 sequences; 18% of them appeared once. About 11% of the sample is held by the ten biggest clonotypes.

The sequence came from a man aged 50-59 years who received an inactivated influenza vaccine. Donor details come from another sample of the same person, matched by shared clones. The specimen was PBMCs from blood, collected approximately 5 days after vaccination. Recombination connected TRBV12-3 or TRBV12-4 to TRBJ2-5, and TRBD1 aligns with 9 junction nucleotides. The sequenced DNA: TGTGCCAGCGGACAGGGGTCCGCTCAGAACTTAGAGACCCAGTACTTC. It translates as CASGQGSAQNLETQYF.